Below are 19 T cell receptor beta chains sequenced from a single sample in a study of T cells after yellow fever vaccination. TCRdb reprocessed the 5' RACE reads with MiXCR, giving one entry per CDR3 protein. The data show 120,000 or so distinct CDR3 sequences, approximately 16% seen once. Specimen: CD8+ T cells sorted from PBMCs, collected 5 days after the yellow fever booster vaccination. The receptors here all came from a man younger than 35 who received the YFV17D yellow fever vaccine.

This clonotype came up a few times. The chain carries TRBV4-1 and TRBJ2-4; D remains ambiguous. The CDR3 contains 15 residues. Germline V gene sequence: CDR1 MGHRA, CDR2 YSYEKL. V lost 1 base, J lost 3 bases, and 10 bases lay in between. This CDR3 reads CASSQVRHGKNIQYF. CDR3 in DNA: TGCGCCAGCAGCCAAGTCCGACATGGCAAAAACATTCAGTACTTC.

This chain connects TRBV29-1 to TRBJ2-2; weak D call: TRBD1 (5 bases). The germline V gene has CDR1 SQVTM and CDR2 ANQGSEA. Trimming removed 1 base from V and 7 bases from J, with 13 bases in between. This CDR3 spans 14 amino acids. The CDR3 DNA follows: TGCAGCGTTGAAGCCCAGGGCGGTAGCGGGGAGCTGTTTTTT. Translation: CSVEAQGGSGELFF.

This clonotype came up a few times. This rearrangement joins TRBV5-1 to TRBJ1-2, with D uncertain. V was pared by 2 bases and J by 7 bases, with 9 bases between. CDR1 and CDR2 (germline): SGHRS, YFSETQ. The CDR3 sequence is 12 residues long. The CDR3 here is CASSFSGSGYTF. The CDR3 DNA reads TGCGCCAGCAGCTTCAGCGGAAGTGGCTACACCTTC.

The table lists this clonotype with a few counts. The CDR3 spells CASSPREGPTYEQYF. The CDR3, as DNA: TGTGCCAGCAGTCCGCGGGAGGGACCGACCTACGAGCAGTACTTC. The V call is TRBV12-3 or TRBV12-4, the J call TRBJ2-7; 9 nucleotides line up with TRBD2. Trimming took 5 bases from V and 2 from J; bases not matched to a gene: 7. The CDR3 is 15 amino acids.

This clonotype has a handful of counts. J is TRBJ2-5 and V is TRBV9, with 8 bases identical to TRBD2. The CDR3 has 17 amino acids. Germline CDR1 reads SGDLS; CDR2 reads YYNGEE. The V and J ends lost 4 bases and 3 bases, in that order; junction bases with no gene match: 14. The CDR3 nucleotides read TGTGCCAGCAGCACTCCGAGTGGAGTAGCGGGGAAAGAGACCCAGTACTTC. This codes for CASSTPSGVAGKETQYF.

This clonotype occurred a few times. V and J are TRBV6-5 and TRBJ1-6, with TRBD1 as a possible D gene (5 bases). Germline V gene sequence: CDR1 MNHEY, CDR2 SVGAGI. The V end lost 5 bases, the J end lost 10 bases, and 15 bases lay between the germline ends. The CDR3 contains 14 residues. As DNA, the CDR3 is TGTGCCAGCAGTCAGGGAGCAGTTCGCTCACCCCTCCACTTT. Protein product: CASSQGAVRSPLHF.

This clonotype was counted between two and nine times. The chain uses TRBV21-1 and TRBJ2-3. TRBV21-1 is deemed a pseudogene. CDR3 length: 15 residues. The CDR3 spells CASSKVRAATDTQYF. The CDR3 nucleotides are TGTGCCAGCAGCAAAGTTCGGGCAGCCACAGATACGCAGTATTTT.

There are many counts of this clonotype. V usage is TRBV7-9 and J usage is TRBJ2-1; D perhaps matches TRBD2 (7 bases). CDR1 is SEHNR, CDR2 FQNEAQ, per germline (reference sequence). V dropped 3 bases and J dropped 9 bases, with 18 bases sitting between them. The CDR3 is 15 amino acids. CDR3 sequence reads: CASSFGGEGRGEQFF. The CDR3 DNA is TGTGCCAGCAGCTTTGGAGGGGAGGGCAGGGGTGAGCAGTTCTTC.

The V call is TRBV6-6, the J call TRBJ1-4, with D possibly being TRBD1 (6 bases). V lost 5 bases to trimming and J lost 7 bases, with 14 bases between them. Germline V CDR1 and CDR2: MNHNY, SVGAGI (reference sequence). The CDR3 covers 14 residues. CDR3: CASSETGRREKLFF. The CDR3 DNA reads TGTGCCAGCAGTGAAACAGGGAGGCGTGAAAAACTGTTTTTT.

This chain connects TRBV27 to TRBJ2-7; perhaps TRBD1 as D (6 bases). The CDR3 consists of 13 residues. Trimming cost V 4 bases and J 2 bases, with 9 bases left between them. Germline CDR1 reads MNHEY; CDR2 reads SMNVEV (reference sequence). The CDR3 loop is CASSYKGAYEQYF. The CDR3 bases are TGTGCCAGCAGTTATAAGGGGGCCTACGAGCAGTACTTC.

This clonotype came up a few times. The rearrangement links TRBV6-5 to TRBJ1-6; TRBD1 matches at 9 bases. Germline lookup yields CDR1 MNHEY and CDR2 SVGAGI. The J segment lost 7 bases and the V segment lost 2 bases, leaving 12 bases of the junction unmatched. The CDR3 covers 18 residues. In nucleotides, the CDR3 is TGTGCCAGCAGTTACCTATCCCCCGGGACAGGGAGCAATTCACCCCTCCACTTT. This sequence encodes CASSYLSPGTGSNSPLHF.

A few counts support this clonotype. The CDR3 protein is CATSATFNEQFF. The CDR3 nucleotides are TGTGCCACCTCCGCGACTTTCAATGAGCAGTTCTTC. The rearrangement joins TRBV27 to TRBJ2-1; no reliable D call. The V end lost 10 bases, the J end lost 6 bases, and 13 bases lay between the germline ends. Germline V gives CDR1 MNHEY, CDR2 SMNVEV (reference sequence). This CDR3 has 12 amino acids.

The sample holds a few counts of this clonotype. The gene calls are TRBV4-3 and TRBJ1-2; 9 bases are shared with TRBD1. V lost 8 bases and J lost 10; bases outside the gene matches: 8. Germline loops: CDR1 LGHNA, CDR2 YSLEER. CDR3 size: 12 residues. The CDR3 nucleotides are TGCGCCAGCGGAGACAGGGGGGGAAACTACACCTTC. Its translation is CASGDRGGNYTF.

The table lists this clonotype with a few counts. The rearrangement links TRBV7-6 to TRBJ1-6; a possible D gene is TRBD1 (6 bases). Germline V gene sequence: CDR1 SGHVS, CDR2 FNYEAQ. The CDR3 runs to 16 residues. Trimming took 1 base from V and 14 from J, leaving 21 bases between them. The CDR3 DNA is TGTGCCAGCAGCTTAGGAATCCCCGGGGGCAGCGAAGCCCTCCACTTT. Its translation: CASSLGIPGGSEALHF.

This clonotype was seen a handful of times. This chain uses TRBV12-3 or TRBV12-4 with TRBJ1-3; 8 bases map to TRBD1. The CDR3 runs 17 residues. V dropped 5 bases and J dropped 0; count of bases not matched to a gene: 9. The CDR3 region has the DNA TGTGCCAGCAGTCCCCGGACAGGGATGGTCTCTGGAAACACCATATATTTT. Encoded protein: CASSPRTGMVSGNTIYF.

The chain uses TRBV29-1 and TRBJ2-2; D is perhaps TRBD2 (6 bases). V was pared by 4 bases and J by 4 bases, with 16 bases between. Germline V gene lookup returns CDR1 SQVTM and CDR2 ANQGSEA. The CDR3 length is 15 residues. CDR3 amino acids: CSVGYGRGLTGELFF. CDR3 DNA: TGCAGCGTTGGGTACGGGCGGGGACTCACCGGGGAGCTGTTTTTT.

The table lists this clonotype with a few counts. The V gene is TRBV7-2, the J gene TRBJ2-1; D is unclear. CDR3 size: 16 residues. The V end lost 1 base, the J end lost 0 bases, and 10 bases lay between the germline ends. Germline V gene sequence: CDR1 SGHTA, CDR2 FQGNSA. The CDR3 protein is CASSLVGQASYNEQFF. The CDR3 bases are TGTGCCAGCAGCTTAGTAGGTCAGGCCTCCTACAATGAGCAGTTCTTC.

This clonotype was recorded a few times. CDR3 amino acids: CASSQAGTGDTGELFF. The CDR3 DNA is TGTGCCAGCAGCCAAGCCGGGACAGGGGACACCGGGGAGCTGTTTTTT. The chain joins TRBV4-2 to TRBJ2-2; 10 bases are shared with TRBD1. The CDR3 loop spans 16 amino acids. CDR1 is LGHNA, CDR2 YNFKEQ, per germline. V shed 1 base, J shed 3 bases, and the junction held 2 bases outside the gene matches.

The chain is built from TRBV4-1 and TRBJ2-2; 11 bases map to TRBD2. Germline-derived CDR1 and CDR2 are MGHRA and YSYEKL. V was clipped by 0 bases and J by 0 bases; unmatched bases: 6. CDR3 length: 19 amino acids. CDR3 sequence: CASSQEGRLAGTNTGELFF. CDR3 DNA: TGCGCCAGCAGCCAAGAAGGGAGACTAGCGGGGACGAACACCGGGGAGCTGTTTTTT.